The 21 T cell receptor beta chains below were found in one sample sequenced in a study of cytomegalovirus exposure and HLA in healthy donors. PCR was performed using 60 Vbeta and 13 Jbeta primers. Profiled with immunoSEQ multiplex PCR; TCRdb holds only in-frame clones, not every one. The sample has 200,000 to 250,000 clones, 65% to 80% seen once. Specimen: PBMCs. The receptors derive from a man between 35 and 55 years old in good health and CMV-seronegative.

Only a few counts were recorded for this clone. The V call is TRBV15, the J call TRBJ1-4; TRBD1 agrees at 7 bases. V dropped 3 bases and J dropped 8; count of bases not matched to a gene: 9. The CDR3 consists of 15 residues. Germline lookup yields CDR1 LNHNV and CDR2 YYDKDF (reference sequence). In DNA, the CDR3 is TGTGCCACCAGCAGGGGGACAGTCGGCAAGGAAAAACTGTTTTTT. Encoded protein: CATSRGTVGKEKLFF.

J is TRBJ2-7 and V is TRBV29-1, with 8 bases matching TRBD2. V shed 2 bases, J shed 2 bases, and the junction held 5 bases outside the gene matches. CDR1 is SQVTM, CDR2 ANQGSEA, per germline. The CDR3 covers 14 residues. The CDR3 DNA sequence: TGCAGCGTTGAAATGGGACTAGTACCCTACGAGCAGTACTTC. Translating it yields CSVEMGLVPYEQYF.

The chain couples TRBV10-3 to TRBJ2-5, with 8 bases aligning to TRBD2. This CDR3 is 15 amino acids long. With V trimmed by 3 bases and J by 3 bases, 6 bases remained unmatched. CDR1 and CDR2 from the germline V gene are ENHRY and SYGVKD. The CDR3 loop reads CAISEPTLAEETQYF. The CDR3 DNA follows: TGTGCCATCAGTGAACCCACACTAGCGGAAGAGACCCAGTACTTC.

The chain carries TRBV11-1 and TRBJ2-2; 7 bases fit TRBD2. Losses at the gene ends were 1 base for V and 6 bases for J; bases not matched to a gene: 2. The germline V gene encodes CDR1 SGHAT and CDR2 FQDESV (reference sequence). The CDR3 is 14 amino acids. CDR3 sequence: CASSLGAGAGELFF. CDR3 nucleotide sequence: TGTGCCAGCAGCTTAGGTGCGGGAGCCGGGGAGCTGTTTTTT.

The chain has TRBV4-3 and TRBJ1-1; D gene uncertain. Trimming removed 0 bases at V and 2 bases at J, with 4 bases between. Germline V gene sequence: CDR1 LGHNA, CDR2 YSLEER. The CDR3 runs 13 residues. DNA for the CDR3: TGCGCCAGCAGCCAAGACGGTAACACTGAAGCTTTCTTT. Its translation is CASSQDGNTEAFF.

In DNA, the CDR3 is TGTGCCAGCAGTTTGGGAGCGAACACTGAAGCTTTCTTT. Residues: CASSLGANTEAFF. V gene TRBV27 combines with J gene TRBJ1-1; no reliable D call. The CDR3 totals 13 residues. Deletions cut 3 bases from V and 1 base from J, with 6 bases between. Per germline, CDR1 MNHEY and CDR2 SMNVEV (reference sequence).

V is TRBV6-4 and J is TRBJ1-3, with TRBD1 as a possible D gene (6 bases). Per germline, CDR1 MRHNA and CDR2 SNTAGT. The V end lost 9 bases, the J end lost 1 base, and 13 bases lay between the germline ends. The CDR3 loop spans 14 amino acids. The CDR3 sequence: CARGITGSGNTIYF. The CDR3 DNA sequence: TGTGCCAGAGGTATCACAGGGTCTGGAAACACCATATATTTT.

V gene TRBV9 combines with J gene TRBJ2-4, with a weak D call TRBD1 (6 bases). Germline values: CDR1 SGDLS, CDR2 YYNGEE. This CDR3 comprises 16 residues. V was cut by 4 bases and J by 6 bases, with 20 bases left in between. The CDR3, as DNA: TGTGCCAGCAGCAAGTTTACGGACAGCCCTATAAACATTCAGTACTTC. This encodes CASSKFTDSPINIQYF.

The rearrangement links TRBV9 to TRBJ1-1, with D maybe TRBD1 (5 bases). CDR1 is SGDLS, CDR2 YYNGEE, per germline. Trimming pared 4 bases from V and 6 bases from J, leaving 16 bases between. This CDR3 has 14 amino acids. The chain's CDR3 is CASSFAPGEAEAFF. The CDR3 DNA sequence: TGTGCCAGCAGCTTCGCCCCGGGGGAGGCTGAAGCTTTCTTT.

This clone has only one observation. The chain recombines TRBV9 with TRBJ1-2, with 7 bases lining up with TRBD1. The ends lost 2 bases at V and 6 bases at J; junction bases unmatched: 10. The CDR3 totals 15 residues. Germline V gene lookup returns CDR1 SGDLS and CDR2 YYNGEE. CDR3 sequence: CASSVSGGFEHGYTF. The CDR3 DNA follows: TGTGCCAGCAGCGTCTCAGGGGGATTTGAACATGGCTACACCTTC. Full variable domain (missing parts from reference TRBV9 and TRBJ1-2): DSGVTQTPKHLITATGQRVTLRCSPRSGDLSVYWYQQSLDQGLQFLIQYYNGEERAKGNILERFSAQQFPDLHSELNLSSLELGDSALYFCASSVSGGFEHGYTFGSGTRLTVV.

This clone was detected a few times. The chain links TRBV28 to TRBJ2-7; tentative D call: TRBD2 (5 bases). CDR3 length: 14 residues. The ends were cut back, 5 bases at V and 2 bases at J, with 13 bases in the middle. CDR1 and CDR2 from the germline V gene are MDHEN and SYDVKM. The CDR3 loop reads CASSPPLAPYEQYF. The CDR3, as DNA: TGTGCCAGCAGTCCCCCGCTAGCTCCCTACGAGCAGTACTTC.

The chain carries TRBV5-1 and TRBJ2-5; 12 positions agree with TRBD2. After removal of 2 bases from V and 4 bases from J, the junction contained 3 bases not matched to a gene. The CDR3 consists of 15 residues. Per the germline V gene, CDR1 is SGHRS and CDR2 is YFSETQ. The CDR3 sequence: CASSFGLAGIETQYF. In DNA, the CDR3 is TGCGCCAGCAGCTTCGGACTAGCGGGGATAGAGACCCAGTACTTC.

The chain uses TRBV29-1 and TRBJ2-5; possible D gene TRBD1, 5 bases. Trimming shortened V by 8 bases and J by 3 bases, and 10 bases separated the two germline ends. Germline CDR1 reads SQVTM; CDR2 reads ANQGSEA. This CDR3 has 11 amino acids. The CDR3 region has the DNA TGCAGCCTTCAGGGTAAAGAGACCCAGTACTTC. Protein product: CSLQGKETQYF.

As DNA, the CDR3 is TGTGCCAGCAGTTGGGCGACAGAAAACACTGAAGCTTTCTTT. Translated: CASSWATENTEAFF. The chain uses TRBV6-5 and TRBJ1-1; a weak D match, TRBD1 (5 bases). Germline V gene data show CDR1 as MNHEY and CDR2 as SVGAGI. Trimming shortened V by 4 bases and J by 2 bases, and 11 bases separated the two germline ends. This CDR3 comprises 14 residues.

V usage is TRBV15 and J usage is TRBJ2-2, with a tentative D call TRBD1 (6 bases). The CDR3 covers 15 residues. The germline V and J ends were trimmed by 5 bases and 3 bases, with 13 bases remaining between them. Per the germline V gene, CDR1 is LNHNV and CDR2 is YYDKDF (reference sequence). In DNA form, the CDR3 reads TGTGCCACCAGCGAGAGGGGGTTAGACACCGGGGAGCTGTTTTTT. Amino acids: CATSERGLDTGELFF.

This chain links TRBV27 with TRBJ2-7, with D perhaps matching TRBD2 (6 bases). Trimming stripped 2 bases from V and 6 bases from J, with 11 bases between. The CDR3 contains 13 residues. Germline V lookup: CDR1 MNHEY, CDR2 SMNVEV (reference sequence). This CDR3 reads CASSLRVGGEQYF. For the CDR3, the DNA is TGTGCCAGCAGTTTAAGGGTGGGAGGCGAGCAGTACTTC.

The chain uses TRBV27 and TRBJ2-2, with 10 bases matching TRBD1. V lost 9 bases and J lost 0; bases outside the gene matches: 13. Germline CDR1 reads MNHEY; CDR2 reads SMNVEV (reference sequence). The CDR3 runs to 18 residues. The CDR3 spells CARLDRDRGKTNTGELFF. The CDR3 nucleotides read TGTGCCAGGTTGGACCGGGACAGGGGAAAGACGAACACCGGGGAGCTGTTTTTT.

This clone was seen more than once but under ten times. The V gene is TRBV19, the J gene TRBJ1-1; 7 bases agree with TRBD1. CDR1 is LNHDA, CDR2 SQIVND, per germline (reference sequence). The V gene end was trimmed by 3 bases and the J gene end by 10 bases; junction bases not matched to a gene: 11. CDR3 length equals 14 residues. In nucleotides, the CDR3 is TGTGCCAGTAGTATCTGGGACAGAGGGGTTGCAGCTTTCTTT. Translated, it gives CASSIWDRGVAAFF.

The chain links TRBV5-8 to TRBJ1-5; D is perhaps TRBD1 (6 bases). Germline lookup yields CDR1 SGHTS and CDR2 YDEGEE. The germline V and J ends were trimmed by 0 bases and 0 bases, with 10 bases remaining between them. The CDR3 has 16 residues. CDR3 nucleotide sequence: TGTGCCAGCAGCTTGGCCGACAGGTATAGCAATCAGCCCCAGCATTTT. It specifies CASSLADRYSNQPQHF.

Concerning this clone itself: One end of the junction fails to match germline, which may point to a read error. This chain connects TRBV28 to TRBJ2-7; 8 nucleotides align to TRBD1. The CDR3 extends over 13 amino acids. The germline gives CDR1 MDHEN, CDR2 SYDVKM. For the CDR3, the DNA is TGTGCCAGCCAGGGACAGGACTCCCACGAGCAGTACTTC. As protein: CASQGQDSHEQYF.

The chain couples TRBV7-9 to TRBJ2-3, with 9 positions matching TRBD2. The CDR3 is 15 residues long. Germline CDR1 reads SEHNR; CDR2 reads FQNEAQ (reference sequence). V dropped 8 bases and J dropped 3; count of bases not matched to a gene: 9. For the CDR3, the DNA is TGTGCCAGCCATCAGGGTAGCGGGAGAACAGATACGCAGTATTTT. Translated: CASHQGSGRTDTQYF.